What follows are 26 T cell receptor beta chains derived from one specimen sequenced in a study of CD8 T cells in ankylosing spondylitis. Findings of the study overall: Made up of under 10 highly homologous variants, a TCR beta motif appeared characteristic of ankylosing spondylitis blood.

TCRdb fed the 5' RACE reads into MiXCR, producing one record per CDR3 protein. This sample has 500,000 or so distinct CDR3 sequences, with approximately 5.3% found just once. These TCRs' antigens remain unknown. Sequenced sample: blood, either unsorted or a sorted T cell fraction (not recorded which). These receptor sequences come from a male donor with ankylosing spondylitis.

This clonotype showed up many times. The chain carries TRBV6-2 or TRBV6-3 and TRBJ2-3; TRBD2 matches at 12 bases. The CDR3 spans 14 residues. Germline values: CDR1 MNHEY, CDR2 SVGEGT. V lost 6 bases and J lost 4; bases outside the gene matches: 2. This chain's CDR3 is CASRLAGGADTQYF. The CDR3 DNA reads TGTGCCAGCAGACTAGCGGGAGGCGCAGATACGCAGTATTTT.

This clonotype was seen repeatedly, ten times or more. The V call is TRBV12-3 or TRBV12-4, the J call TRBJ2-2, with a weak D call TRBD1 (6 bases). V gave up 3 bases and J gave up 6 bases, with 17 bases separating them. This CDR3 is built from 16 residues. The CDR3 loop is CASSLLRSGVAGELFF. The CDR3 DNA reads as TGTGCCAGCAGTTTGTTGCGGTCAGGGGTTGCCGGGGAGCTGTTTTTT.

This clonotype was counted many times. The CDR3 nucleotides are TGCAGCGTTGGGCGGAGGGCCGAGACGGAGACCCAGTACTTC. Translated: CSVGRRAETETQYF. The chain joins TRBV29-1 to TRBJ2-5, with TRBD2 as a possible D gene (6 bases). The V gene's germline CDR1 is SQVTM and CDR2 ANQGSEA. V was pared by 4 bases and J by 5 bases, with 17 bases between. The CDR3 runs 14 residues.

This clonotype has at least ten counts. This CDR3 reads CASSLAAAGESYEQYF. The CDR3 nucleotides are TGTGCCAGCAGCTTGGCCGCAGCGGGAGAATCCTACGAGCAGTACTTC. The chain has TRBV5-6 and TRBJ2-7; 8 bases are a match to TRBD2. The length of the CDR3 is 16 residues. In germline, CDR1 is SGHDT, CDR2 YYEEEE. With 0 bases clipped from V and 1 base from J, the junction kept 6 bases outside the gene matches.

This clonotype was recorded at least ten times. A junction boundary mismatches the germline segment, possibly from a read error. The genes are TRBV7-7 and TRBJ2-5, with 8 nucleotides matching TRBD2. Per germline, CDR1 SSHAT and CDR2 FNYEAQ (reference sequence). The length of the CDR3 is 16 residues. CDR3 DNA sequence: TGTGCTAGCAGCTTAGGACGAGCGGGAGTCTCAGAGACCCAGTACTTC. Residues: CASSLGRAGVSETQYF.

V is TRBV29-1 and J is TRBJ2-1; a weak D match, TRBD2 (5 bases). Germline V lookup: CDR1 SQVTM, CDR2 ANQGSEA. The CDR3 is 16 amino acids. The germline V and J ends were trimmed by 3 bases and 4 bases, with 19 bases remaining between them. As DNA, the CDR3 is TGCAGCGTTGACCCTATGTTTAGCGCATCATACAATGAGCAGTTCTTC. Translated: CSVDPMFSASYNEQFF.

The sample holds many counts of this clonotype. The J gene is TRBJ1-1, the V gene TRBV6-5; no clear D gene. The germline CDR1 and CDR2 sequences are MNHEY and SVGAGI. This CDR3 has 15 residues. V shed 0 bases and J shed 1 base, with 9 bases lying between them. CDR3 sequence: CASSYSPRQNTEAFF. Here the CDR3 DNA reads TGTGCCAGCAGTTACTCCCCTCGGCAGAACACTGAAGCTTTCTTT.

In this sample, this clonotype turned up many times. The junction and the germline gene differ at one end; a read error may be behind it. The rearrangement links TRBV29-1 to TRBJ2-7, with no clear D. The CDR3 sequence is 14 residues long. Looked up from germline, CDR1 is SQVTM and CDR2 is ANQGSEA. The CDR3 is CIVARRHGTYEQYF. The DNA of the CDR3 is TGCATCGTTGCCCGCAGGCATGGTACCTACGAGCAGTACTTC.

This clonotype has ten or more counts. V and J are TRBV4-1 and TRBJ2-5; TRBD1 aligns across 9 bases. The CDR3 is 17 amino acids. J gave up 5 bases and V 0 bases, and 10 bases lay outside the gene matches. Looked up from germline, CDR1 is MGHRA and CDR2 is YSYEKL. The CDR3 DNA sequence: TGCGCCAGCAGCCAAGATCAGCGGGACAGGGAACACGAGACCCAGTACTTC. Translating gives CASSQDQRDREHETQYF.

The CDR3 nucleotides are TGTGCCAGCAGTTTGGGCCGACCCTTCAGGCTCCAAGAGACCCAGTACTTC. Protein product: CASSLGRPFRLQETQYF. The V gene is TRBV12-3 or TRBV12-4, the J gene TRBJ2-5; no clear D gene. The V end lost 3 bases, the J end lost 1 base, and 18 bases lay between the germline ends. CDR3 length: 17 residues.

The chain is built from TRBV30 and TRBJ2-3; the match to TRBD2 covers 13 bases. This CDR3 is 19 amino acids long. V trimming: 0 bases; J trimming: 4 bases; junction bases outside the gene matches: 13. Germline V gives CDR1 GTSNPN, CDR2 SVGIG (reference sequence). For the CDR3, the DNA is TGTGCCTGGAGTGTATTCAGAGGGACGGGACTAGCGGGACCAGATACGCAGTATTTT. It is translated as CAWSVFRGTGLAGPDTQYF.

This clonotype has at least ten counts. The chain links TRBV7-3 to TRBJ2-2, with D possibly TRBD2 on 6 matching bases. Trimming left V 3 bases short and J 2 bases short, with 10 bases between. In germline, CDR1 is SGHTA, CDR2 FQGTGA. The CDR3 covers 15 residues. CDR3 sequence: CASSLGGSNTGELFF. The CDR3 coding sequence is TGTGCCAGCAGCTTGGGGGGTTCCAACACCGGGGAGCTGTTTTTT. Full variable domain (missing parts from reference TRBV7-3 and TRBJ2-2): GAGVSQTPSNKVTEKGKYVELRCDPISGHTALYWYRQSLGQGPEFLIYFQGTGAADDSGLPNDRFFAVRPEGSVSTLKIQRTERGDSAVYLCASSLGGSNTGELFFGEGSRLTVL.

In its sample, this clonotype was seen many times. The chain combines TRBV12-3 or TRBV12-4 with TRBJ1-1; maybe TRBD1 (5 bases). The CDR3 sequence is 15 residues long. Trimming left V 5 bases short and J 6 bases short, with 19 bases between. CDR3 in amino acids: CASSLNSDGGAEAFF. DNA of the CDR3: TGTGCCAGCAGTCTTAACTCGGACGGAGGGGCTGAAGCTTTCTTT.

This clonotype was counted at least ten times. This chain joins TRBV12-3 or TRBV12-4 and TRBJ2-7; tentatively, D is TRBD1 or TRBD2 (5 bases each). The CDR3 is 15 residues long. Trimming cost V 6 bases and J 4 bases, with 19 bases left between them. The CDR3 sequence: CASSRAGTKAYEQYF. The CDR3 DNA is TGTGCCAGCAGCCGAGCCGGGACGAAGGCTTACGAGCAGTACTTC.

Ten or more counts support this clonotype. CDR3 region: CASSNSGGYGYTF. The DNA of the CDR3 is TGTGCCAGCAGTAACAGCGGAGGCTATGGCTACACCTTC. The chain recombines TRBV27 with TRBJ1-2; D is undetermined. The ends were cut back, 5 bases at V and 4 bases at J, with 11 bases in the middle. This CDR3 region has 13 residues. Looked up from germline, CDR1 is MNHEY and CDR2 is SMNVEV (reference sequence).

The rearrangement uses TRBV7-2 and TRBJ2-7; 12 nucleotides match TRBD2. The CDR3 has 16 amino acids. V lost 0 bases and J lost 9; bases outside the gene matches: 9. Germline lookup yields CDR1 SGHTA and CDR2 FQGNSA. In DNA form, the CDR3 reads TGTGCCAGCAGCTTAGCGCTAGCGGGAGGGCCACCAGGGCAGTACTTC. Amino acid sequence: CASSLALAGGPPGQYF.

This clonotype was recorded many times. The CDR3 nucleotides read TGTGCCAGCAGTTTTAGGGATGAGGAAAAACTGTTTTTT. This sequence encodes CASSFRDEEKLFF. V and J are TRBV12-3 or TRBV12-4 and TRBJ1-4; D not resolved. V was clipped by 3 bases and J by 8 bases, with 10 bases between them. This CDR3 spans 13 amino acids.

This clonotype was seen ten or more times. This chain's CDR3 is CASSYSRQIPSGSHRAQYF. CDR3 in DNA: TGTGCCAGCAGTTACTCTCGGCAGATCCCTAGCGGGTCCCACCGGGCCCAGTACTTC. The chain employs TRBV6-5 and TRBJ2-5; 8 bases fit TRBD2. Looked up from germline, CDR1 is MNHEY and CDR2 is SVGAGI. The V gene end was trimmed by 0 bases and the J gene end by 9 bases; junction bases not matched to a gene: 21. CDR3 length equals 19 residues.

This clonotype was counted ten times or more. The CDR3 nucleotides are TGTGCCAGCAGCCCGGAGGGAGCTTCTAACACTGAAGCTTTCTTT. This translates into CASSPEGASNTEAFF. This sequence joins TRBV7-9 and TRBJ1-1; D unresolved. The CDR3 contains 15 residues. The V gene lost 5 bases and the J gene lost 2 bases, with 15 bases spanning the gap. Germline values: CDR1 SEHNR, CDR2 FQNEAQ (reference sequence).

This clonotype showed up just a few times. CDR3 region: CASSPGLAGSTDTQYF. CDR3 nucleotide sequence: TGTGCCAGCTCACCAGGACTAGCGGGGAGCACAGATACGCAGTATTTT. The chain uses TRBV18 and TRBJ2-3, with TRBD2 identical over 12 bases. J gave up 0 bases and V 2 bases, and 0 bases lay outside the gene matches. CDR3 length: 16 residues. Germline assignment: CDR1 KGHSH and CDR2 LQKENI.

There are many counts of this clonotype. Because the CDR3's place on the DNA is in doubt, the DNA is left out and the CDR3 is given as listed by TCRdb. The chain couples TRBV5-1 to TRBJ1-2; the DNA was not compared with TRBD1, the D call given in the table. CDR1 is SGHRS, CDR2 YFSETQ, per germline. A total of 15 residues make up the CDR3, ends included. CDR3 sequence: CASSLVAGQYFGYTF.

This clonotype was counted ten times or more. The chain is built from TRBV6-4 and TRBJ2-3; D might be TRBD2 (6 bases). Germline assignment: CDR1 MRHNA and CDR2 SNTAGT. Trimming pared 2 bases from V and 2 bases from J, leaving 11 bases between. This CDR3 spans 15 amino acids. The CDR3 DNA follows: TGTGCCAGCAGTGACCCAGCGGGTTTCACAGATACGCAGTATTTT. It translates to CASSDPAGFTDTQYF.

Ten or more counts support this clonotype. The chain recombines TRBV10-3 with TRBJ1-2, with 8 bases identical to TRBD1. Germline V CDR1 and CDR2: ENHRY, SYGVKD. The CDR3 extends over 12 amino acids. The V and J ends lost 9 bases and 7 bases, in that order; junction bases with no gene match: 7. For the CDR3, the DNA is TGTGCCATTTCTCGGACAGGGTCTGGCTACACCTTC. Its translation is CAISRTGSGYTF.

The sample holds many counts of this clonotype. The CDR3 sequence: CASSRDRVLGYTF. DNA of the CDR3: TGTGCCAGCAGCCGGGACAGGGTATTAGGCTACACCTTC. The rearrangement links TRBV6-1 to TRBJ1-2; 9 nucleotides line up with TRBD1. Germline V lookup: CDR1 MNHNS, CDR2 SASEGT. V was pared by 6 bases and J by 8 bases, with 7 bases of the junction left unmatched. This CDR3 has 13 amino acids.

At least ten counts were recorded for this clonotype. The V call is TRBV6-5, the J call TRBJ2-1, with TRBD2 matching over 9 bases. The CDR3 has 15 residues. Germline CDR1 MNHEY, CDR2 SVGAGI. Germline trimming cut 1 base from V and 10 bases from J; bases unmatched to any gene: 8. The DNA for the CDR3 is TGTGCCAGCAGTTACTGGGCTAGCGGGGCCGGAGAGCAGTTCTTC. It codes for CASSYWASGAGEQFF.

This clonotype was counted ten times or more. The chain is built from TRBV5-1 and TRBJ2-7, with TRBD2 as a possible D gene (5 bases). Between the trimmed V and J ends, which lost 0 bases and 2 bases, there was a span of 9 bases. The CDR3 length is 14 residues. Looked up from germline, CDR1 is SGHRS and CDR2 is YFSETQ. The CDR3, as DNA: TGCGCCAGCAGCTTGGACGGACTTCCCTACGAGCAGTACTTC. This translates into CASSLDGLPYEQYF.